This T cell receptor beta chain was sequenced in a study of cytotoxic CD8 clonotypes in ibrutinib-treated CLL. About the study: Samples averaged roughly 260,000 productive templates and 90,000 to 95,000 productive rearrangements.

The J segment lost 2 bases and the V segment lost 5 bases, leaving 9 bases of the junction unmatched. Germline CDR1 SGHAT, CDR2 FQDESV (reference sequence). CDR3 length: 16 amino acids. Depth targeted 1 in 200,000 to 1 in 1 million T cells, averaging 10x coverage per clonotype. Sequencing was performed with immunoSEQ multiplex PCR; in TCRdb, only in-frame clones are kept and a portion is missing. Of more than 85,000 clones listed, approximately 77% are singletons. This sequence was found in a human donor with chronic lymphocytic leukemia. The V call is TRBV11-1, the J call TRBJ2-7; TRBD1 matches at 10 bases. Sequenced material: PBMCs, taken after 24 months of ibrutinib treatment. CDR3 DNA: TGTGCCAGCAGCCCCGGGCTCGGACAGGGGGCCTACGAGCAGTACTTC. Translation: CASSPGLGQGAYEQYF.